Presented here are 18 T cell receptor beta chains from one specimen sequenced in a study of CD8 T cells in Susac syndrome. Random-hexamer reverse transcription was applied to about 0.45 to 1 ug RNA. TCRdb reprocessed the immunoSEQ multiplex PCR reads with MiXCR, giving one entry per CDR3 protein. The sample has 100,000 to 150,000 distinct CDR3 sequences; less than 95% are singletons. The sequencing sample was made of CD4+ T cells from PBMCs. These TCRs come from a human donor in good health.

The J gene is TRBJ2-7, the V gene TRBV28; D is ambiguous. The CDR3 covers 14 residues. CDR1 and CDR2 (germline): MDHEN, SYDVKM. Trimming cost V 9 bases and J 2 bases, with 17 bases left between them. The DNA of the CDR3 is TGTGCCAGTTGGCCAGTACCACCCCCCTACGAGCAGTACTTC. Translating it yields CASWPVPPPYEQYF.

The chain joins TRBV2 to TRBJ2-7; the match to TRBD2 covers 8 bases. The germline V gene has CDR1 SNHLY and CDR2 FYNNEI. This CDR3 contains 15 residues. The V segment lost 5 bases and the J segment 1 base; nucleotides outside the gene matches: 7. CDR3 loop: CASSLAAGDSYEQYF. The CDR3 DNA reads as TGTGCCAGCAGTCTGGCAGCGGGGGATTCCTACGAGCAGTACTTC.

The gene calls are TRBV9 and TRBJ1-2, with no clear D. Trimming stripped 4 bases from V and 3 bases from J, with 10 bases between. Germline CDR1 reads SGDLS; CDR2 reads YYNGEE. The CDR3 spans 13 residues. The CDR3 sequence is CASSPDEDYGYTF. The CDR3 coding sequence is TGTGCCAGCAGCCCAGACGAGGACTATGGCTACACCTTC. The full variable domain, its missing parts supplied by reference TRBV9 and TRBJ1-2, is DSGVTQTPKHLITATGQRVTLRCSPRSGDLSVYWYQQSLDQGLQFLIQYYNGEERAKGNILERFSAQQFPDLHSELNLSSLELGDSALYFCASSPDEDYGYTFGSGTRLTVV.

Only one count was recorded for this clonotype. The CDR3 DNA reads as TGCGCCAGCAGCCAAGGACAGGGAGCCGAGCAGTACTTC. Amino acid sequence: CASSQGQGAEQYF. The chain uses TRBV4-3 and TRBJ2-7, with 7 bases fitting TRBD1. Germline V lookup: CDR1 LGHNA, CDR2 YSLEER. V lost 1 base, J lost 6 bases, and 3 bases stayed unmatched. The CDR3 sequence is 13 residues long.

The chain links TRBV20-1 to TRBJ1-5; D is uncertain. Trimming left V 0 bases short and J 2 bases short, with 14 bases between. The CDR3 loop spans 16 amino acids. CDR1 is DFQATT and CDR2 is SNEGSKA in the germline V gene (reference sequence). The CDR3 coding sequence is TGCAGTGCTAGAGATTGGAGGGATGGAGGCAATCAGCCCCAGCATTTT. It is translated as CSARDWRDGGNQPQHF.

The gene calls are TRBV7-2 and TRBJ2-1; TRBD2 might be the D (6 bases). V lost 5 bases, J lost 2 bases, and 16 bases lay in between. CDR1 is SGHTA, CDR2 FQGNSA, per germline. This CDR3 has 16 residues. CDR3 sequence (DNA): TGTGCCAGCAGCACCCGGGACTCGTTGCCCTACAATGAGCAGTTCTTC. Translated: CASSTRDSLPYNEQFF.

The gene calls are TRBV9 and TRBJ1-1; D ambiguous. The CDR3 is 13 amino acids. V was pared by 1 base and J by 3 bases, with 7 bases between. In germline, CDR1 is SGDLS, CDR2 YYNGEE. The DNA of the CDR3 is TGTGCCAGCAGCGTACTTCCCGACACTGAAGCTTTCTTT. Its protein product is CASSVLPDTEAFF.

The rearrangement uses TRBV7-2 and TRBJ2-4; D remains unclear. The germline V gene has CDR1 SGHTA and CDR2 FQGNSA. This CDR3 is built from 15 residues. V shed 1 base and J shed 9 bases, with 16 bases lying between them. CDR3 protein: CASSLDLVGDAIQYF. Here the CDR3 DNA reads TGTGCCAGCAGCTTAGATCTAGTCGGAGACGCCATTCAGTACTTC. Combining the CDR3 with reference TRBV7-2 and TRBJ2-4 gives the whole variable domain GAGVSQSPSNKVTEKGKDVELRCDPISGHTALYWYRQSLGQGLEFLIYFQGNSAPDKSGLPSDRFSAERTGGSVSTLTIQRTQQEDSAVYLCASSLDLVGDAIQYFGAGTRLSVL.

This chain uses TRBV30 with TRBJ2-5; TRBD2 is a possible D gene (5 bases). This CDR3 has 13 residues. V lost 4 bases and J 5 bases, leaving 14 bases between the germline ends. Germline V gene data show CDR1 as GTSNPN and CDR2 as SVGIG (reference sequence). The chain's CDR3 is CAWIRGPGETQYF. The CDR3 bases are TGTGCCTGGATTCGCGGGCCCGGGGAGACCCAGTACTTC.

This chain joins TRBV3-1 and TRBJ2-1; 10 bases agree with TRBD2. This CDR3 has 16 residues. The V gene end was trimmed by 0 bases and the J gene end by 12 bases; junction bases not matched to a gene: 11. Germline V lookup: CDR1 LGHDT, CDR2 YNNKEL (reference sequence). The CDR3 is CASSQDSASGGLGQFF. DNA for the CDR3: TGTGCCAGCAGCCAAGATTCGGCTAGCGGGGGCCTTGGGCAGTTCTTC.

The CDR3 region is CASSPLVPREQYF. The CDR3 DNA reads TGTGCCAGCAGCCCCCTAGTACCTCGCGAGCAGTACTTC. J is TRBJ2-7 and V is TRBV7-2; no definite D call. The CDR3 is 13 residues long. V lost 5 bases, J lost 6 bases, and 14 bases lay in between. Germline V CDR1 and CDR2: SGHTA, FQGNSA.

The chain couples TRBV7-9 to TRBJ1-1, with D perhaps matching TRBD1 (5 bases). CDR3 size: 11 residues. Trimming pared 5 bases from V and 7 bases from J, leaving 8 bases between. CDR1 SEHNR and CDR2 FQNEAQ come from the germline V gene (reference sequence). CDR3 bases: TGTGCCAGCAGCACTGACAGTGAAGCTTTCTTT. This translates into CASSTDSEAFF.

The table lists this clonotype with a count of one. The gene calls are TRBV19 and TRBJ2-7, with unresolved D. Trimming took off 5 bases at V and 6 bases at J, with 17 bases between the two ends. The CDR3 totals 14 residues. Germline V gene data show CDR1 as LNHDA and CDR2 as SQIVND (reference sequence). The CDR3 nucleotides are TGTGCCAGTAGTCCCGAGAGATGGAGTGGCGAGCAGTACTTC. It codes for CASSPERWSGEQYF.

The chain couples TRBV11-1 to TRBJ2-1, with 16 positions matching TRBD2. This CDR3 region has 20 residues. Germline assignment: CDR1 SGHAT and CDR2 FQDESV (reference sequence). V was clipped by 4 bases and J by 10 bases; unmatched bases: 19. CDR3 nucleotides: TGTGCCAGCAGCTCTCAGGGGACTAGCGGGAGGGCCCTCCGCCCCGGCGAGCAGTTCTTC. It encodes CASSSQGTSGRALRPGEQFF.

CDR3 protein: CASSYSKDLSGNTIYF. CDR3 DNA sequence: TGTGCCAGCAGTTACTCGAAAGACCTCTCTGGAAACACCATATATTTT. The gene calls are TRBV6-6 and TRBJ1-3; D not certain. CDR1 is MNHNY, CDR2 SVGAGI, per germline (reference sequence). V lost 0 bases and J 0 bases, leaving 9 bases between the germline ends. The length of the CDR3 is 16 residues.

V usage is TRBV20-1 and J usage is TRBJ1-1, with 9 bases aligning to TRBD1. Trimming took 6 bases from V and 6 from J; bases not matched to a gene: 11. This CDR3 spans 14 amino acids. Per germline, CDR1 DFQATT and CDR2 SNEGSKA (reference sequence). CDR3 coding DNA: TGCAGTGCCCCCGGCGGGACAGGGCATCCTGAAGCTTTCTTT. Its translation is CSAPGGTGHPEAFF.

The rearrangement links TRBV2 to TRBJ1-1, with D unresolved. The CDR3 contains 13 residues. The germline gives CDR1 SNHLY, CDR2 FYNNEI. The V and J ends lost 8 bases and 1 base respectively, with 11 bases between them. CDR3 sequence reads: CASHTVENTEAFF. CDR3 coding DNA: TGTGCCAGCCATACCGTTGAGAACACTGAAGCTTTCTTT.

The chain combines TRBV28 with TRBJ1-2; D is perhaps TRBD1 (6 bases). This CDR3 region has 12 residues. V lost 7 bases and J 5 bases, leaving 11 bases between the germline ends. In germline, CDR1 is MDHEN, CDR2 SYDVKM. The CDR3 spells CASNPQGYGYTF. For the CDR3, the DNA is TGTGCCAGCAACCCTCAGGGGTATGGCTACACCTTC.